A single sample gave rise to the 5 T cell receptor beta chains below, sequenced in a study of beta chain features in type 1 diabetes. The antigens for these receptors are not known. Study results and caveats: Within each of all four CD4+ subsets, Type 1 diabetes patients had TCRB CDR3s that were moderately but significantly shorter.

Every isolated RNA sample was fully reverse transcribed, so sequencing captured expressed TCRB transcripts. Repertoires were generated with immunoSEQ multiplex PCR, while TCRdb's copy carries only in-frame clones and drops some. Of about 650,000 clones listed, roughly an eighth are singletons. What was sequenced was naive CD4+ T cells from blood. The receptors shown here come from a man aged 25-45 years with type 1 diabetes.

The chain employs TRBV2 and TRBJ2-7; 8 bases line up with TRBD2. Trimming removed 3 bases from V and 3 bases from J; junction bases left unmatched: 4. The CDR3 extends over 14 amino acids. CDR1 and CDR2 from the germline V gene are SNHLY and FYNNEI. DNA for the CDR3: TGTGCCAGCAGTGACGGGAGGGCGATCTACGAGCAGTACTTC. Translating it yields CASSDGRAIYEQYF.

CDR3 loop: CASRASDRAHEQFF. CDR3 in DNA: TGTGCCAGCAGGGCATCGGACAGGGCCCATGAGCAGTTCTTC. This chain uses TRBV6-6 with TRBJ2-1, with TRBD1 identical over 8 bases. The CDR3 totals 14 residues. Germline V gene sequence: CDR1 MNHNY, CDR2 SVGAGI (reference sequence). The V segment lost 6 bases and the J segment 8 bases; nucleotides outside the gene matches: 9.

This clone was counted a few times. This chain connects TRBV7-8 to TRBJ2-3; 7 bases are shared with TRBD1. There are 13 residues in the CDR3. Trimming at V came to 6 bases and at J to 5 bases, leaving 5 bases not matched to a gene. Germline V gene sequence: CDR1 SGHVS, CDR2 FQNEAQ. The CDR3 loop is CASRARQGDTQYF. For the CDR3, the DNA is TGTGCCAGCAGGGCCCGACAGGGAGATACGCAGTATTTT.

The chain has TRBV11-2 and TRBJ1-2; possibly TRBD1 for D (6 bases). The CDR3 length is 11 residues. Trimming shortened V by 8 bases and J by 6 bases, and 10 bases separated the two germline ends. Per the germline V gene, CDR1 is SGHAT and CDR2 is FQNNGV. In DNA form, the CDR3 reads TGTGCCAGCGTTGAGGGGGATGGCTACACCTTC. This codes for CASVEGDGYTF. Supplemented by reference TRBV11-2 and TRBJ1-2, the full variable domain reads EAGVAQSPRYKIIEKRQSVAFWCNPISGHATLYWYQQILGQGPKLLIQFQNNGVVDDSQLPKDRFSAERLKGVDSTLKIQPAKLEDSAVYLCASVEGDGYTFGSGTRLTVV.

This clone was counted between two and nine times. This chain links TRBV10-3 with TRBJ2-2; TRBD2 matches 12 bases. Germline values: CDR1 ENHRY, CDR2 SYGVKD. CDR3 length: 18 amino acids. J gave up 4 bases and V 7 bases, and 13 bases lay outside the gene matches. CDR3 amino acids: CAITQRLAGEGATGELFF. The CDR3 DNA follows: TGTGCCATCACCCAGAGACTAGCGGGGGAAGGTGCCACCGGGGAGCTGTTTTTT.